This T cell receptor beta chain was sequenced during a study of breast tumors, draining lymph nodes, adjacent tissues. Breast cancer patients provided tissue from their axillary draining lymph nodes. CDR1 is MNHEY, CDR2 SVGEGT, per germline. Trimming took 0 bases from V and 3 from J, leaving 19 bases between them. The CDR3 has 18 residues. TCRdb reanalysed the multiplex PCR reads using MiXCR and keeps one entry per CDR3 protein. The table lists 150,000 to 200,000 distinct CDR3 sequences, approximately 33% of them singletons. This clonotype was picked up a small number of times. The sequence was collected from a female donor with breast cancer. Some clones in this sample may be carry-over from other donors' samples. The J gene is TRBJ2-3, the V gene TRBV6-2 or TRBV6-3; D perhaps matches TRBD2 (6 bases). Material: axillary lymph node tissue. This CDR3 reads CASSYSQTSGSRTDTQYF. The CDR3 DNA sequence: TGTGCCAGCAGTTACTCTCAGACTAGTGGGAGTAGAACAGATACGCAGTATTTT.